Each of the 15 T cell receptor beta chains below was sequenced from the same sample in a study of CD8 T cells in Susac syndrome. Random hexamers were used to reverse transcribe the RNA input (about 0.5 to 1 ug). One entry per CDR3 protein results from TCRdb running MiXCR on the immunoSEQ multiplex PCR reads. The sample lists approximately 180,000 distinct CDR3 sequences; around 95% were seen once. The specimen was CD4+ T cells from PBMCs. The receptors were sampled from a human donor with multiple sclerosis.

The chain employs TRBV19 and TRBJ2-7; possibly TRBD1 for D (6 bases). Germline assignment: CDR1 LNHDA and CDR2 SQIVND (reference sequence). V lost 3 bases to trimming and J lost 2 bases, with 11 bases between them. The CDR3 is made up of 14 amino acids. The CDR3 protein is CASSIDRLAYEQYF. The DNA of the CDR3 is TGTGCCAGTAGTATCGACAGGCTGGCCTACGAGCAGTACTTC.

V and J are TRBV20-1 and TRBJ2-1; no firm D call. This CDR3 comprises 13 residues. CDR1 is DFQATT, CDR2 SNEGSKA, per germline (reference sequence). The ends were cut back, 6 bases at V and 4 bases at J, with 13 bases in the middle. This CDR3 is CSALPLRYNEQFF. For the CDR3, the DNA is TGCAGTGCCCTCCCCCTTAGGTACAATGAGCAGTTCTTC.

The J gene is TRBJ2-3, the V gene TRBV5-1; D is ambiguous. V gave up 9 bases and J gave up 5 bases, with 13 bases separating them. The length of the CDR3 is 12 residues. From germline, CDR1 is SGHRS and CDR2 YFSETQ. The CDR3 DNA reads TGCGCCACCCGCGGTGTGGTAGATACGCAGTATTTT. Protein product: CATRGVVDTQYF.

The chain recombines TRBV18 with TRBJ1-1; TRBD1 might be the D (6 bases). The CDR3 runs 15 residues. Trimming removed 2 bases from V and 1 base from J, with 11 bases in between. Germline V CDR1 and CDR2: KGHSH, LQKENI. This chain's CDR3 is CASSPNSQGNTEAFF. Here the CDR3 DNA reads TGTGCCAGCTCACCAAACTCACAGGGGAACACTGAAGCTTTCTTT.

The V gene is TRBV5-1, the J gene TRBJ1-2; 9 positions match TRBD1. CDR1 and CDR2 from the germline V gene are SGHRS and YFSETQ. The length of the CDR3 is 17 residues. Trimming cost V 4 bases and J 2 bases; bases outside gene matches: 12. The CDR3 sequence is CASSLEIPGTGNYGYTF. The CDR3 DNA reads TGCGCCAGCAGCCTGGAGATCCCCGGGACAGGGAACTATGGCTACACCTTC.

This chain links TRBV4-2 with TRBJ2-2, with a tentative D call TRBD1 (5 bases). Germline assignment: CDR1 LGHNA and CDR2 YNFKEQ. V gave up 0 bases and J gave up 0 bases, with 11 bases separating them. This CDR3 spans 17 amino acids. CDR3 sequence: CASSQDVWTSNTGELFF. CDR3 coding DNA: TGTGCCAGCAGCCAAGATGTGTGGACATCGAACACCGGGGAGCTGTTTTTT.

J is TRBJ1-4 and V is TRBV29-1; possible D gene TRBD1, 6 bases. Germline V lookup: CDR1 SQVTM, CDR2 ANQGSEA. The CDR3 is 12 amino acids. The V end was cut by 6 bases, the J end by 6 bases, with 11 bases between. CDR3 region: CSVSEGDEKLFF. Written as DNA, the CDR3 is TGCAGCGTCTCTGAGGGGGATGAAAAACTGTTTTTT.

This chain connects TRBV28 to TRBJ1-5; 9 bases fit TRBD1. CDR3 length: 15 residues. Germline-derived CDR1 and CDR2 are MDHEN and SYDVKM. Unmatched junction bases numbered 9, after V lost 3 bases and J lost 9 bases. The DNA for the CDR3 is TGTGCCAGCAGTTTCTCCCGGGACAGGGTGTCGCCCCAGCATTTT. Its protein product is CASSFSRDRVSPQHF.

The chain is built from TRBV7-9 and TRBJ1-1, with a possible D match to TRBD1 (6 bases). The germline V gene has CDR1 SEHNR and CDR2 FQNEAQ (reference sequence). V lost 0 bases to trimming and J lost 7 bases, with 18 bases between them. This CDR3 is built from 16 residues. The CDR3: CASSLAGLVRGDEAFF. The CDR3 nucleotides are TGTGCCAGCAGCTTAGCGGGGCTGGTCAGGGGTGATGAAGCTTTCTTT.

The chain is built from TRBV12-3 or TRBV12-4 and TRBJ1-6, with D hard to call. The CDR3 is 11 residues long. Trimming shortened V by 5 bases and J by 7 bases, and 3 bases separated the two germline ends. The CDR3 loop reads CASSANSPLHF. The CDR3 nucleotides are TGTGCCAGCAGTGCGAATTCACCCCTCCACTTT.

This clonotype was found once. The DNA for the CDR3 is TGTGCCAGCAGAAATTACAGGGTGCGGAACACTGAAGCTTTCTTT. It encodes CASRNYRVRNTEAFF. This rearrangement joins TRBV7-9 to TRBJ1-1; tentatively, D is TRBD1 (6 bases). Looked up from germline, CDR1 is SEHNR and CDR2 is FQNEAQ (reference sequence). The V gene lost 6 bases and the J gene lost 1 base, with 15 bases spanning the gap. This CDR3 has 15 residues.

The chain links TRBV29-1 to TRBJ2-7; 8 nucleotides agree with TRBD1. The junction had 3 bases not matched to a gene; V was cut back by 5 bases and J by 0 bases. This CDR3 has 13 residues. Per germline, CDR1 SQVTM and CDR2 ANQGSEA. This CDR3 reads CSVRTGSSYEQYF. CDR3 DNA sequence: TGCAGCGTTCGGACAGGGAGCTCCTACGAGCAGTACTTC.

The V gene is TRBV3-1, the J gene TRBJ2-7; D possibly corresponds to TRBD1 (5 bases). The CDR3 length is 18 residues. Germline lookup yields CDR1 LGHDT and CDR2 YNNKEL (reference sequence). V lost 7 bases to trimming and J lost 0 bases, with 25 bases between them. CDR3 sequence reads: CASKVVYGAPFSSYEQYF. The CDR3 nucleotides are TGTGCCAGCAAAGTCGTTTATGGGGCGCCGTTTAGCTCCTACGAGCAGTACTTC.

The chain uses TRBV12-3 or TRBV12-4 and TRBJ2-3; no clear D. Trimming stripped 5 bases from V and 1 base from J, with 4 bases between. This CDR3 region has 12 residues. In nucleotides, the CDR3 is TGTGCCAGCAGTAAGGGCACAGATACGCAGTATTTT. It translates to CASSKGTDTQYF.

The chain has TRBV5-1 and TRBJ2-5; TRBD1 might be the D (5 bases). CDR3 length: 13 amino acids. Per the germline V gene, CDR1 is SGHRS and CDR2 is YFSETQ. V lost 4 bases and J 9 bases, leaving 16 bases between the germline ends. CDR3 protein: CASSPDSYSAQYF. DNA of the CDR3: TGCGCCAGCAGCCCAGACAGTTATTCGGCCCAGTACTTC.